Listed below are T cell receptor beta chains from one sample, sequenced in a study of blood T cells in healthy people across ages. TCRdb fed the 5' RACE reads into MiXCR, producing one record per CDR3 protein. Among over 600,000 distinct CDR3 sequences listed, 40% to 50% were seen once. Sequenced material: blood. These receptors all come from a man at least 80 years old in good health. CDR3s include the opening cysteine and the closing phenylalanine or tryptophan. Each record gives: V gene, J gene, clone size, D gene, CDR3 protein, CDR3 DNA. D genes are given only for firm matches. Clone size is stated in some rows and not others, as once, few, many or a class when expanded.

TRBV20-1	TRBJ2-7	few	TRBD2	CSAQRGSGVYEQYF	TGCAGTGCTCAACGCGGGAGTGGGGTCTACGAGCAGTACTTC
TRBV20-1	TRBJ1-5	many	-	CSARDGFGPQHF	TGCAGTGCTAGAGATGGTTTTGGCCCCCAGCATTTT
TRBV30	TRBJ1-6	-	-	CAWTPEVGSPLHF	TGTGCCTGGACCCCGGAGGTGGGTTCACCCCTCCACTTT
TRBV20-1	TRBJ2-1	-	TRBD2	CSVSRGLAGDPYNEQFF	TGCAGTGTCAGCAGGGGACTAGCGGGAGACCCCTACAATGAGCAGTTCTTC
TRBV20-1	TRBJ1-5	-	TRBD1	CSATIGTGIGQPQHF	TGCAGTGCTACGATCGGGACAGGAATCGGGCAGCCCCAGCATTTT
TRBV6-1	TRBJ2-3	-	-	CASSEVWETQYF	TGTGCCAGCAGTGAAGTTTGGGAGACGCAGTATTTT
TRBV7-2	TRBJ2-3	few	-	CASSLAAGPDTQYF	TGTGCCAGCAGCTTAGCGGCGGGGCCAGATACGCAGTATTTT
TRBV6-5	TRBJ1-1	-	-	CASRRDQATEAFF	TGTGCCAGCAGACGAGACCAGGCCACTGAAGCTTTCTTT
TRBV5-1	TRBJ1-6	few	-	CASSLEGLNNSPLHF	TGCGCCAGCAGCTTGGAAGGTCTGAATAATTCACCCCTCCACTTT
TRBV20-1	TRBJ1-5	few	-	CSARAGGGLVGNQPQHF	TGCAGTGCTAGAGCTGGGGGCGGGTTAGTTGGCAATCAGCCCCAGCATTTT
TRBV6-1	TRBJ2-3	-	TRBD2	CASSKSRTSGGGTDTQYF	TGTGCCAGCAGCAAGTCCAGGACTAGCGGGGGAGGAACAGATACGCAGTATTTT
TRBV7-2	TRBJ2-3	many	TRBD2	CASSNSGGPDTQYF	TGTGCCAGCAGCAATTCGGGAGGGCCGGATACGCAGTATTTT
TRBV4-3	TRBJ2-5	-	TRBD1	CASSQGQGRPRMQETQYF	TGCGCCAGCAGCCAGGGACAGGGGCGACCAAGAATGCAAGAGACCCAGTACTTC
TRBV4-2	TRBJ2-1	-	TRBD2	CASRQRTSGGPSSYNERFF	TGTGCCAGCAGGCAACGGACTAGCGGGGGCCCGAGCTCCTACAATGAGCGGTTCTTC
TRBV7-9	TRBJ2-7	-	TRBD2	CASSPNGLAGYEQYF	TGTGCCAGCAGCCCAAATGGACTAGCCGGCTACGAGCAGTACTTC
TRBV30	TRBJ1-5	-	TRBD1	CACRDRDGQPQHF	TGTGCCTGCCGGGACAGGGATGGTCAGCCCCAGCATTTT
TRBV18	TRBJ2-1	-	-	CTSSPKDQTEQFF	TGTACCAGCTCACCGAAAGACCAGACTGAGCAGTTCTTC
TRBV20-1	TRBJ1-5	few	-	CSAVAGGNQPQHF	TGCAGTGCTGTAGCAGGGGGCAATCAGCCCCAGCATTTT
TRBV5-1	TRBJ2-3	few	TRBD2	CASSWGSGTSSTDTQYF	TGCGCCAGCAGCTGGGGCTCCGGGACTAGCAGCACAGATACGCAGTATTTT
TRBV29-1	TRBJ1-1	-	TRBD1	CSAGALQGINTEAFF	TGCAGCGCAGGGGCCCTACAGGGGATTAACACTGAAGCTTTCTTT
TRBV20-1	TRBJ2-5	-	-	CSAPTRVQETQYF	TGCAGTGCCCCCACCAGGGTCCAAGAGACCCAGTACTTC
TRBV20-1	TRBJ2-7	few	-	CSAASTGTKSYEQYF	TGCAGTGCCGCATCAACCGGGACAAAATCCTACGAGCAGTACTTC
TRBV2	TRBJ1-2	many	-	CASSEVRGGGYTF	TGTGCCAGCAGTGAAGTGAGGGGAGGAGGCTACACCTTC
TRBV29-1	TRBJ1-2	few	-	CSVFGQPDFNYGYTF	TGCAGCGTTTTTGGTCAGCCGGATTTTAACTATGGCTACACCTTC
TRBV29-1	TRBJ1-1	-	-	CSVEEKRAFF	TGCAGCGTTGAAGAAAAGAGAGCTTTCTTT
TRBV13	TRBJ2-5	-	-	CASSPDNGRGKTQYF	TGTGCCAGCAGCCCCGATAACGGACGGGGGAAGACCCAGTACTTC
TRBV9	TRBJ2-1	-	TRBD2	CASSVPGTSGSSEQFF	TGTGCCAGCAGCGTCCCCGGGACTAGCGGGAGCAGTGAGCAGTTCTTC
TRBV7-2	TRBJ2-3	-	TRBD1	CASIGKGAITDTQYF	TGTGCCAGCATCGGGAAGGGGGCTATCACAGATACGCAGTATTTT
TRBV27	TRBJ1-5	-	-	CASREGGRGDLPQHF	TGTGCCAGCAGAGAGGGGGGTCGGGGGGATCTGCCCCAGCATTTT
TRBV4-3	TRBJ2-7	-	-	CASSQVFSSNEQYF	TGCGCCAGCAGCCAAGTTTTTAGCTCCAACGAGCAGTACTTC
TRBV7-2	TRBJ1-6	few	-	CASTRDRDNSPLHF	TGTGCCAGCACCCGGGACCGAGATAATTCACCCCTCCACTTT
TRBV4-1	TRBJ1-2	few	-	CASSQAGAATANYGYTF	TGCGCCAGCAGCCAAGCCGGAGCAGCCACGGCTAACTATGGCTACACCTTC
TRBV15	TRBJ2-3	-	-	CATSPRIGGPPSTSTDTQYF	TGTGCCACCAGCCCCAGGATCGGGGGACCACCCTCTACTAGCACAGATACGCAGTATTTT
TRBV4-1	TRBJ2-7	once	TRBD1	CASSHPGQTYEQYF	TGCGCCAGCAGCCACCCGGGACAGACCTACGAGCAGTACTTC
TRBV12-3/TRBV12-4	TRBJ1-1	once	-	CASSLAGAATEAFF	TGTGCCAGCAGTTTGGCAGGGGCGGCCACTGAAGCTTTCTTT
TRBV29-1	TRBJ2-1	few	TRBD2	CSARLAGGLSSYNEQFF	TGCAGCGCTCGACTAGCGGGGGGCCTGAGCTCCTACAATGAGCAGTTCTTC
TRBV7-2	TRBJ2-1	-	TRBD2	CASSLVASGRSYNEQFF	TGTGCCAGCAGCTTAGTCGCTAGCGGGAGGTCCTACAATGAGCAGTTCTTC
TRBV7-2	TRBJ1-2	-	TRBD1	CASTRQGYGYTF	TGTGCCAGCACTCGACAGGGCTATGGCTACACCTTC
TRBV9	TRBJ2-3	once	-	CASSVAGDWTDTQYF	TGTGCCAGCAGCGTAGCGGGAGATTGGACAGATACGCAGTATTTT
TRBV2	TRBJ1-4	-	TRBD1	CASSIGQAANEKLFF	TGTGCCAGCAGTATAGGACAGGCGGCTAATGAAAAACTGTTTTTT
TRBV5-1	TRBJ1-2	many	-	CASSLSYGYTF	TGCGCCAGCAGCCTGAGCTATGGCTACACCTTC
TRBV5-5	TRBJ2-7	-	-	CASSLVEGYYEQYF	TGTGCCAGCAGCTTGGTAGAGGGTTACTACGAGCAGTACTTC
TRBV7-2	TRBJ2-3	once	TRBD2	CASSLGLAPDMQYF	TGTGCCAGCAGCTTAGGACTAGCCCCAGATATGCAGTATTTT
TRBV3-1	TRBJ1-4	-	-	CASSQDRGANEKLFF	TGTGCCAGCAGCCAAGACAGGGGCGCTAATGAAAAACTGTTTTTT
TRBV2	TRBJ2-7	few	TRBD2	CASSMSGTSGSYEQYF	TGTGCCAGCAGCATGTCCGGGACTAGCGGCTCCTACGAGCAGTACTTC
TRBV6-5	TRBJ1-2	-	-	CASSPRGRDLYGYTF	TGTGCCAGCAGTCCCCGTGGCAGGGATCTTTATGGCTACACCTTC
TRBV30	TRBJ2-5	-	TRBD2	CAWSDGRAQETQYF	TGTGCCTGGAGTGACGGGAGGGCGCAAGAGACCCAGTACTTC
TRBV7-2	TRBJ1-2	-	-	CASSLVQGDGGYTF	TGTGCCAGCAGCTTAGTTCAGGGAGACGGTGGCTACACCTTC
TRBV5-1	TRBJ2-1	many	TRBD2	CASSLDGTSGNEQFF	TGCGCCAGCAGCTTGGATGGGACTAGCGGGAATGAGCAGTTCTTC
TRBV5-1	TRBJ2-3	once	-	CASRYRTSGTDTQYF	TGCGCCAGCCGATATAGGACTTCTGGCACAGATACGCAGTATTTT
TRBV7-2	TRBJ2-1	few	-	CASSYAGEQFF	TGTGCCAGCAGCTATGCCGGTGAGCAGTTCTTC
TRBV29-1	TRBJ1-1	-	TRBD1	CSVEEKGAGTEAFF	TGCAGCGTTGAGGAAAAGGGGGCGGGCACTGAAGCTTTCTTT